The following is a T cell receptor (beta chain) sequence with its context. This clonotype was detected a few times. Its specific antigen is unknown. No much larger clone is present one base from it, and per-base qualities are unavailable. V loses 3 bases of germline sequence and J loses 1 base, and the interval between the two ends is 9 bases. The germline V gene (reference sequence) gives CDR1 as LNHDA and CDR2 as SQIVND. The CDR3 measures 14 amino acids from cysteine to phenylalanine. Here the CDR3 DNA is all that survives: 42 bases in frame from base 1. The TCR beta CDR3 regions were amplified from the RNA transcripts. The TCR CDR3 was subjected to a first round of RT-PCR using the HTBI primer set and the Qiagen OneStep RT-PCR kit. A second multiplex PCR round built the libraries, followed by size selection and purification. Libraries were sequenced paired-end with 100 bp reads on an Illumina HiSeq2000. In the source study's methods: SOAPnuke was used to process the raw data, removing reads that contained adapters or uncalled bases, had a mean Phred below 15, or lacked an exact match to the constant primer or identifier. COPE v1.2.5 was used to merge high-quality paired reads, and clonotypes were defined as unique nucleotide sequences. Clonotypes were aligned to IMGT TRBV, TRBD and TRBJ reference segments using MiTCR v1.1. Analysis was restricted to V-J combinations with a frequency above 0.0001, which covered 99.2% of repertoires. The TCS score was defined as F50 (clonal expansion) divided by E x V (chaos), with BLOSUM62-based TCRdist calculated between CDR3 peptides within each V-J. Welch's t-statistics and random forest reduced fewer than 600 V-J features to roughly 13, which were used in a naive Bayes classifier (R e1071). Using fastp at Q25 and MiXCR, TCRdb reprocessed the public reads and kept productive beta chains. Each entry merges the rows of one CDR3 protein and shows their most common DNA and genes. The V and J calls follow TCRdb's processing rather than the paper's. Across this sample there are more than 300,000 distinct CDR3 sequences, with about 15% seen only once. Jointly, the top ten make up approximately 11% of the sample.

Stable Graves' hyperthyroidism was defined as the absence of progression to ophthalmopathy over 18 months of follow-up. Hyperthyroidism patients were aged 18 to 65 years and newly diagnosed, with disease duration of less than 2 months. Exclusion was applied to patients with uncontrolled infections, other autoimmune diseases, pregnancy or lactation. Diagnoses were based on clinical symptoms, serum thyroxine and TRAb, thyroid ultrasound and orbital computed tomography. PBMCs were separated from over 9 ml of fresh peripheral blood using Ficoll-Paque density gradient centrifugation. Total RNA was extracted using Trizol reagent, and RNA quality was assessed on an Agilent 2100 Bioanalyzer. These data belong to a study of T cells in Graves' hyperthyroidism and ophthalmopathy (dated by TCRdb to the late 2010s). About the study as a whole: Peripheral blood was collected at initial diagnosis, before any treatment. Following sampling, methimazole starting at 30 mg daily was given to hyperthyroidism patients, and high-dose intravenous methylprednisolone was given to ophthalmopathy patients. The approximately 100 discovery patients were randomly divided into training and test sets at a 7:3 ratio. According to the paper, TCR Vbeta CDR3 sequencing was carried out on 135 peripheral blood samples, which came from around 43 ophthalmopathy, under 85 hyperthyroidism and about 17 progressor patients. An independent validation cohort of around 20 hyperthyroidism patients and 15 or so patients who later progressed to ophthalmopathy tested prospective prediction of ophthalmopathy. To identify distinguishing TCR V-J signatures, a discovery cohort of about 100 patients was used, comprising under 45 with Graves' ophthalmopathy and some 60 with stable Graves' hyperthyroidism. The study also compared thyroid tissue and blood T-cell repertoires from 5 to 7 Graves' hyperthyroidism patients.

Beyond this particular receptor, the publication reports: In validation, the model predicted progression to ophthalmopathy a median of about 6 months before onset, with about 67% sensitivity and almost 75% specificity. Most expanded thyroid clonotypes (frequency above 0.001) were also detected in blood, suggesting blood repertoires may reflect thyroid immune responses. No statistical method was used to fix the sample size in advance, and group allocation was not hidden from the investigators. A 13 V-J signature model separated ophthalmopathy from stable hyperthyroidism, with 87.88% sensitivity and around 84% specificity in cross-validation and 80%/75% in testing.

The V and J segments used are TRBV19 and TRBJ1-1; TRBD1 is perhaps the D gene, given 5 matching bases. This TCR derives from a woman aged 55-69 years with Graves' hyperthyroidism. The sample taken for sequencing was blood. Read as DNA, the sequence is TGTGCCAGTAGTATCCGGGGGACGAACACTGAAGCTTTCTTT. Its protein is CASSIRGTNTEAFF.